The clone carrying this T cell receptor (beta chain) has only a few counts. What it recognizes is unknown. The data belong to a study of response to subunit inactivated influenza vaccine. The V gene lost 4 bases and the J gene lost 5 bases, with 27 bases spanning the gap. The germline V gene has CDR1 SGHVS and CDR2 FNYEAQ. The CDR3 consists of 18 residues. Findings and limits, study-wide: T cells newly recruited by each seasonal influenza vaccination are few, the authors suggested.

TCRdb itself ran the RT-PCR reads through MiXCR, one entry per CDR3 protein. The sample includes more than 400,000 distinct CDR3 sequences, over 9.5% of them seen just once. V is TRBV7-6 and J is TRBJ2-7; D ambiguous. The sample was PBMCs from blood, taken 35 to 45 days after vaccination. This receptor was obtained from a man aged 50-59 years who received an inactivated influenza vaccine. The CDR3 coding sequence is TGTGCCAGCAGCTCCGGACCAGCTTACGACTCTCCCCCCCACGAGCAGTACTTC. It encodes CASSSGPAYDSPPHEQYF.